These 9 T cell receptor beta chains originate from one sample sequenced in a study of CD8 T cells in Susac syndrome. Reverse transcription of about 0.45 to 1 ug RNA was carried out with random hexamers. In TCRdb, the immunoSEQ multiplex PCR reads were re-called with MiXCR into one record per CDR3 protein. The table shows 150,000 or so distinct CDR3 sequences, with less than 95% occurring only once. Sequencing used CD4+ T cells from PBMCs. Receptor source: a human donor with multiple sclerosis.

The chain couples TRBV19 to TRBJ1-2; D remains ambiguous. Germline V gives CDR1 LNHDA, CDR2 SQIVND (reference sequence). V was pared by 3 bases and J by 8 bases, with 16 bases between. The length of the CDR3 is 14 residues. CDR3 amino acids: CASSIWGPGKGYTF. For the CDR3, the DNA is TGTGCCAGTAGTATTTGGGGTCCTGGGAAAGGCTACACCTTC.

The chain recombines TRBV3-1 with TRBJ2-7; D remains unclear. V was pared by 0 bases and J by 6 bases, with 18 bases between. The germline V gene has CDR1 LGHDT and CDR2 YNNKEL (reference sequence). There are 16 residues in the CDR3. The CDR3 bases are TGTGCCAGCAGCCAAGACAGAATGGGGTCCCGAGGCGAGCAGTACTTC. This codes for CASSQDRMGSRGEQYF.

CDR3 nucleotides: TGCGCCAGCAGCGCAGGGCCCTCTGTTCGGTTCTTC. It codes for CASSAGPSVRFF. The genes are TRBV10-1 and TRBJ2-1; possible D gene TRBD1, 5 bases. The germline gives CDR1 WNHNN, CDR2 SYGVQD (reference sequence). CDR3 size: 12 residues. Trimming shortened V by 6 bases and J by 15 bases, and 18 bases separated the two germline ends.

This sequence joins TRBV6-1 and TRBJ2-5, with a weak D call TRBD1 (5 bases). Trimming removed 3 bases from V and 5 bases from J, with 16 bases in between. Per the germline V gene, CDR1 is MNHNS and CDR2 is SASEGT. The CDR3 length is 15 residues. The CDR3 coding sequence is TGTGCCAGCAGTGACACGTCGCTGGGGCGGGAGACCCAGTACTTC. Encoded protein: CASSDTSLGRETQYF.

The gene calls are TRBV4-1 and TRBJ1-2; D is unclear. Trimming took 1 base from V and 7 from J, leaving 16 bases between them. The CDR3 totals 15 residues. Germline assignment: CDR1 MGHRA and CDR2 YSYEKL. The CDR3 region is CASSQAYGAMAGYTF. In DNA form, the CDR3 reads TGCGCCAGCAGCCAAGCATATGGAGCTATGGCTGGCTACACCTTC.

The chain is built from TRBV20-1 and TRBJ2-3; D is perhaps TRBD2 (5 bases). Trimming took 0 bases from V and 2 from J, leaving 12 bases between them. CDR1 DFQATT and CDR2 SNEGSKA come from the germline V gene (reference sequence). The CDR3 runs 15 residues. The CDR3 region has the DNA TGCAGTGCTAGAGAATCGGAGGAGGTCACAGATACGCAGTATTTT. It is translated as CSARESEEVTDTQYF.

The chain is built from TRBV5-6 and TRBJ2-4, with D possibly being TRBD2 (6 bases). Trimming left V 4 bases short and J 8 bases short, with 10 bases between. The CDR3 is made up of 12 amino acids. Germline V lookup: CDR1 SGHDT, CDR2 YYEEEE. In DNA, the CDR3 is TGTGCCAGCAGCCTCTGGGGGGACATTCAGTACTTC. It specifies CASSLWGDIQYF.

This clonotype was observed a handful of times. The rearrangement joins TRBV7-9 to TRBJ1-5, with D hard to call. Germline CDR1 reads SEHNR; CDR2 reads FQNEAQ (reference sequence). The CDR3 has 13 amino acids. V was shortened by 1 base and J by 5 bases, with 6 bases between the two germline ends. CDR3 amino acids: CASSLEVDQPQHF. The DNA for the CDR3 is TGTGCCAGCAGCTTAGAGGTGGATCAGCCCCAGCATTTT.

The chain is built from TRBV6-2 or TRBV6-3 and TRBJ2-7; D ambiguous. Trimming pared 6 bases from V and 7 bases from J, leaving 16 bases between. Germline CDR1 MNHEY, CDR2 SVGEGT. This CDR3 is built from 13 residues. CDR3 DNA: TGTGCCAGCAGCCGATTAGGAGCGATTGAGCAGTACTTC. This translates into CASSRLGAIEQYF.